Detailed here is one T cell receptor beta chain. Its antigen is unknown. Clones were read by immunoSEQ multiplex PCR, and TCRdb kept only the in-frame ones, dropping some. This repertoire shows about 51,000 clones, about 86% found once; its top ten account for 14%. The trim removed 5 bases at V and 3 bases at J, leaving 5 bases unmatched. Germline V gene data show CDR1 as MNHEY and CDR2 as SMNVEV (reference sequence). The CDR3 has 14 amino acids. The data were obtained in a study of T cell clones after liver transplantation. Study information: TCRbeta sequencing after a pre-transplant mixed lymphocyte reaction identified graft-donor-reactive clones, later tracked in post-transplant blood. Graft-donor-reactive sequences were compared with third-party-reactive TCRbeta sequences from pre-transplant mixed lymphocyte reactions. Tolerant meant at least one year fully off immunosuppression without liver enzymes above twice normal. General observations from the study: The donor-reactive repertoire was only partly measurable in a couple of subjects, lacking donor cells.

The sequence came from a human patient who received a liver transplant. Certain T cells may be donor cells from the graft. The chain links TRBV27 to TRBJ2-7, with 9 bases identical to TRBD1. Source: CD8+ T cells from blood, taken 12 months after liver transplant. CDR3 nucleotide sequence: TGTGCCAGCAGTCGGACAGGGGTCGGCTACGAGCAGTACTTC. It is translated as CASSRTGVGYEQYF.